What follows are 8 T cell receptor beta chains derived from one specimen sequenced in a study of T cell responses to AZD1222 COVID-19 vaccine. Sequencing was performed with immunoSEQ multiplex PCR; in TCRdb, only in-frame clones are kept and a portion is missing. The table lists fewer than 200,000 clones, more than 90% of them singletons. Sequences were derived from peripheral blood, sampled 28 days after the second dose of the MenACWY control vaccine. All receptors come from an adult who received the MenACWY meningococcal vaccine as a control.

The chain couples TRBV28 to TRBJ2-2; 10 positions match TRBD2. The CDR3 has 16 amino acids. V lost 2 bases and J lost 6; bases outside the gene matches: 6. Germline assignment: CDR1 MDHEN and CDR2 SYDVKM. DNA for the CDR3: TGTGCCAGCAGTTTAGTAGCGGGAGGCGGGGCCGGGGAGCTGTTTTTT. Its protein product is CASSLVAGGGAGELFF.

The chain recombines TRBV7-8 with TRBJ2-2; 10 bases agree with TRBD2. The CDR3 is 16 amino acids. The germline gives CDR1 SGHVS, CDR2 FQNEAQ. V gave up 3 bases and J gave up 7 bases; unmatched junction bases: 8. The CDR3 region has the DNA TGTGCCAGCAGCTTGCTCGGGGCTAGCGGGGGCGGGGAGCTGTTTTTT. This sequence encodes CASSLLGASGGGELFF.

The table lists this clone with a count of one. The J gene is TRBJ1-1, the V gene TRBV30; the match to TRBD1 covers 7 bases. The CDR3 covers 13 residues. Germline CDR1 is GTSNPN and CDR2 is SVGIG (reference sequence). V lost 3 bases to trimming and J lost 3 bases; unmatched junction nucleotides: 4. The CDR3 DNA is TGTGCCTGGAGGGAAACAGGGGACACTGAAGCTTTCTTT. It codes for CAWRETGDTEAFF.

The CDR3 loop is CAIGIAGGPFYEQYF. DNA of the CDR3: TGTGCCATCGGAATAGCGGGAGGGCCCTTCTACGAGCAGTACTTC. This sequence joins TRBV10-3 and TRBJ2-7; 11 nucleotides agree with TRBD2. Trimming cost V 8 bases and J 3 bases; bases outside gene matches: 9. This CDR3 spans 15 amino acids. Germline lookup yields CDR1 ENHRY and CDR2 SYGVKD.

V gene TRBV6-6 combines with J gene TRBJ1-5, with D uncertain. With 6 bases removed from V and 4 bases from J, the gap between germline ends came to 10 bases. CDR3 length: 13 amino acids. Germline lookup yields CDR1 MNHNY and CDR2 SVGAGI (reference sequence). CDR3 residues: CASSHGVNQPQHF. CDR3 in DNA: TGTGCCAGCAGCCACGGGGTAAATCAGCCCCAGCATTTT.

The V and J genes are TRBV6-1 and TRBJ1-4; tentative D call: TRBD1 (5 bases). Per the germline V gene, CDR1 is MNHNS and CDR2 is SASEGT. Between the trimmed V and J ends, which lost 3 bases and 6 bases, there was a span of 14 bases. CDR3 length equals 15 residues. The CDR3 bases are TGTGCCAGCAGTGAGTTTCCGGGAGGGGATGAAAAACTGTTTTTT. Its protein product is CASSEFPGGDEKLFF.

The chain links TRBV10-3 to TRBJ1-2; perhaps TRBD1 as D (5 bases). V lost 4 bases, J lost 7 bases, and 19 bases lay in between. The CDR3 has 15 amino acids. The germline gives CDR1 ENHRY, CDR2 SYGVKD. The CDR3 sequence is CAISVGPPLVSGYTF. The CDR3 DNA sequence: TGTGCCATCAGTGTGGGGCCTCCACTGGTTAGTGGCTACACCTTC.

The genes are TRBV7-9 and TRBJ1-2; 7 nucleotides match TRBD1. Germline CDR1 reads SEHNR; CDR2 reads FQNEAQ (reference sequence). This CDR3 spans 14 amino acids. After removal of 5 bases from V and 3 bases from J, the junction contained 6 bases not matched to a gene. CDR3 loop: CASSPRDSYYGYTF. The CDR3 DNA reads as TGTGCCAGCAGCCCCAGGGACAGCTACTATGGCTACACCTTC.